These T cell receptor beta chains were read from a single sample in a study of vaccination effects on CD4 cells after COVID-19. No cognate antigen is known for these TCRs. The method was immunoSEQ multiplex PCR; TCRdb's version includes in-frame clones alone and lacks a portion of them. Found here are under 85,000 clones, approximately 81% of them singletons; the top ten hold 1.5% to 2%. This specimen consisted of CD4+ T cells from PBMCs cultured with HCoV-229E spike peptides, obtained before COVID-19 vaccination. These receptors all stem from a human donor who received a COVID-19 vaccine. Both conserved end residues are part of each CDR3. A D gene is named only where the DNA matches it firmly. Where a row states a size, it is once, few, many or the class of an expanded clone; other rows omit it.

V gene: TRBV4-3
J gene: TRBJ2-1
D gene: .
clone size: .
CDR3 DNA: TGCGCCAGCAGCCAAGATATTGGGATATCCTACAATGAGCAGTTCTTC
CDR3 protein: CASSQDIGISYNEQFF

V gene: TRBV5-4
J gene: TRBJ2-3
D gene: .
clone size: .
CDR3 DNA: TGTGCCAGCAGCCGTCCGGGGGAGACAGATACGCAGTATTTT
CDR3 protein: CASSRPGETDTQYF

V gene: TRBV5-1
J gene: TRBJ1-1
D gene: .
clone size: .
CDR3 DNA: TGCGCCAGCAGCTTGATGCCCGGAGTGGGGGCTAGGACTGAAGCTTTCTTT
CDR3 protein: CASSLMPGVGARTEAFF

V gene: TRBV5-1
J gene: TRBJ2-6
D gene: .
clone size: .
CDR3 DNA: TGCGCCAGCAGCGCGACGGGGTCTGGGGCCAACGTCCTGACTTTC
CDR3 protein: CASSATGSGANVLTF

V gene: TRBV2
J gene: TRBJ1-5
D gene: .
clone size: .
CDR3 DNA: TGTGCCAGCAGTCAAGACCTAAATAGCAATCAGCCCCAGCATTTT
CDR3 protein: CASSQDLNSNQPQHF

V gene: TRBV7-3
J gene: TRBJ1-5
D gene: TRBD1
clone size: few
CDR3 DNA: TGTGCCAGCAGCCTAGTGGGGAGACAGGGGAAGGGAGGCAATCAGCCCCAGCATTTT
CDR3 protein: CASSLVGRQGKGGNQPQHF

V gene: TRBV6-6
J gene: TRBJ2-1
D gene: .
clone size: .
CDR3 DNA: TGTGCCAGCAGGGCCCCCAGGAATGAGCAGTTCTTC
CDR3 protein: CASRAPRNEQFF

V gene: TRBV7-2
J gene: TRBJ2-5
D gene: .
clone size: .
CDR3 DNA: TGTGCCAGCAGCTTAGCGTGGGGGGCAGAGACCCAGTACTTC
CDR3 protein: CASSLAWGAETQYF

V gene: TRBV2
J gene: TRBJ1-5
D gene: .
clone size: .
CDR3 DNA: TGTGCCAGCAGTGGGACGGGGGTCGGCAATCAGCCCCAGCATTTT
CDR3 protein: CASSGTGVGNQPQHF

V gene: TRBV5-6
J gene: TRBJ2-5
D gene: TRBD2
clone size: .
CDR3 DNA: TGTGCCAGCAGGGGTAGCGGGGGTGAGACCCAGTACTTC
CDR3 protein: CASRGSGGETQYF

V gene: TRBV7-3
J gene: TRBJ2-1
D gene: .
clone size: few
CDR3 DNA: TGTGCCAGCAGCTTAACCAGGGGCTCCTACAATGAGCAGTTCTTC
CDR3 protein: CASSLTRGSYNEQFF

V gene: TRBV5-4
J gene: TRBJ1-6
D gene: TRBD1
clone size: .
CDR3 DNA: TGTGCCAGCAGCCTCGGGACAGGGGAAGTCTATAATTCACCCCTCCACTTT
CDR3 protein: CASSLGTGEVYNSPLHF

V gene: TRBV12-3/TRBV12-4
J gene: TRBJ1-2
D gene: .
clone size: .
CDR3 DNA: TGTGCCAGCAGTGTAGGGACCAACTATGGCTACACCTTC
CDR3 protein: CASSVGTNYGYTF